Presented here are 23 T cell receptor beta chains from one specimen sequenced in a study of patients and donors after allogeneic stem cell transplantation. TCRdb redid the calling of the RT-PCR reads with MiXCR, one entry per CDR3 protein. The sample yields tens of thousands of distinct CDR3 sequences, less than 30% seen once. Specimen: blood, either unsorted or a sorted T cell fraction (not recorded which). Source of these receptors: a human donor who was either an allogeneic HSCT recipient or a stem cell or donor lymphocyte infusion donor (not recorded which). It is not recorded whose cells these are; they may come from a transplant donor.

The rearrangement links TRBV20-1 to TRBJ1-6; 9 nucleotides agree with TRBD1. The CDR3 has 16 residues. The V gene end was trimmed by 1 base and the J gene end by 9 bases; junction bases not matched to a gene: 10. Germline V gene sequence: CDR1 DFQATT, CDR2 SNEGSKA (reference sequence). The CDR3 DNA is TGCAGTGCTAGAGCTACAGGGGGCGTGATCTCTTCACCCCTCCACTTT. Protein sequence: CSARATGGVISSPLHF.

The chain combines TRBV7-2 with TRBJ2-1; D is uncertain. In germline, CDR1 is SGHTA, CDR2 FQGNSA. The CDR3 extends over 11 amino acids. V dropped 5 bases and J dropped 5 bases, with 4 bases sitting between them. The CDR3 coding sequence is TGTGCCAGCAGCCCCCACAATGAGCAGTTCTTC. Translation gives CASSPHNEQFF.

This clonotype was counted at least ten times. The genes are TRBV5-1 and TRBJ2-7; 9 positions agree with TRBD1. The V segment lost 3 bases and the J segment 1 base; nucleotides outside the gene matches: 5. CDR3 length: 15 residues. Germline CDR1 SGHRS, CDR2 YFSETQ. CDR3 coding DNA: TGCGCCAGCAGCTCGGGACAGGGCGGTTCCTACGAGCAGTACGTC. Translating gives CASSSGQGGSYEQYV.

The sample holds many counts of this clonotype. The rearrangement joins TRBV12-3 or TRBV12-4 to TRBJ1-1, with D unresolved. The CDR3 sequence is 15 residues long. Trimming took 7 bases from V and 1 from J, leaving 16 bases between them. CDR3 protein: CASTLAPSWNTEAFF. CDR3 bases: TGTGCCAGCACTCTCGCCCCGTCATGGAACACTGAAGCTTTCTTT.

This clonotype was detected ten times or more. This rearrangement joins TRBV20-1 to TRBJ1-5, with 7 bases lining up with TRBD1. CDR1 DFQATT and CDR2 SNEGSKA come from the germline V gene (reference sequence). The CDR3 is 14 amino acids. With 1 base clipped from V and 7 bases from J, the junction kept 7 bases outside the gene matches. In nucleotides, the CDR3 is TGCAGTGCTAGAGTTACGACAGGGCCCCAGCCCCAGCATTTT. Amino acids: CSARVTTGPQPQHF.

This clonotype came up a few times. The chain employs TRBV28 and TRBJ1-4; a possible D gene is TRBD1 (6 bases). This CDR3 has 16 residues. V was cut by 5 bases and J by 7 bases, with 20 bases left in between. CDR1 and CDR2 from the germline V gene are MDHEN and SYDVKM. The CDR3 protein is CASSTPLGGLVEKLFF. The CDR3, as DNA: TGTGCCAGCAGTACACCCCTTGGGGGGCTGGTTGAAAAACTGTTTTTT.

This clonotype was observed a few times. This chain connects TRBV28 to TRBJ1-3; maybe TRBD1 (6 bases). Germline CDR1 reads MDHEN; CDR2 reads SYDVKM. Trimming left V 6 bases short and J 4 bases short, with 16 bases between. The CDR3 contains 15 residues. The CDR3 coding sequence is TGTGCCAGCAGCGCCCAAGGGACATGGGGAAACACCATATATTTT. It translates to CASSAQGTWGNTIYF.

Within the sample, this clonotype is medium-sized. V and J are TRBV10-3 and TRBJ1-3; D ambiguous. Trimming shortened V by 6 bases and J by 1 base, and 16 bases separated the two germline ends. Germline V lookup: CDR1 ENHRY, CDR2 SYGVKD. The CDR3 has 16 amino acids. CDR3 sequence: CAISPLDGKSGNTIYF. CDR3 nucleotides: TGTGCCATCAGCCCCCTTGACGGGAAATCTGGAAACACCATATATTTT.

This clonotype was seen only a few times. V and J are TRBV12-3 or TRBV12-4 and TRBJ2-1, with TRBD2 identical over 9 bases. The trim removed 3 bases at V and 5 bases at J, leaving 5 bases unmatched. This CDR3 is 15 amino acids long. This chain's CDR3 is CASSLGRGGHNEQFF. CDR3 nucleotide sequence: TGTGCCAGCAGTTTGGGGCGGGGGGGCCACAATGAGCAGTTCTTC.

The chain uses TRBV10-3 and TRBJ1-2, with TRBD1 as a possible D gene (5 bases). CDR3 size: 13 residues. Trimming stripped 2 bases from V and 8 bases from J, with 12 bases between. CDR1 ENHRY and CDR2 SYGVKD come from the germline V gene. The CDR3 DNA reads as TGTGCCATCAGTGAGCAGGGTACGGGGGGCTACACCTTC. This codes for CAISEQGTGGYTF.

In its sample, this clonotype is medium-sized. This rearrangement joins TRBV4-2 to TRBJ2-3; TRBD1 or TRBD2 may be the D gene (5 bases each). The CDR3 spans 14 residues. CDR1 LGHNA and CDR2 YNFKEQ come from the germline V gene. Trimming took 3 bases from V and 5 from J, leaving 12 bases between them. CDR3 region: CASSQGTAEDTQYF. The CDR3 region has the DNA TGTGCCAGCAGCCAGGGGACCGCAGAAGATACGCAGTATTTT.

The rearrangement uses TRBV12-3 or TRBV12-4 and TRBJ1-4; D may be TRBD1 (5 bases). The CDR3 contains 15 residues. Trimming left V 3 bases short and J 0 bases short, with 8 bases between. CDR3 sequence: CASSLGGTTNEKLFF. The DNA of the CDR3 is TGTGCCAGCAGTTTGGGGGGGACAACTAATGAAAAACTGTTTTTT.

The chain is built from TRBV7-8 and TRBJ2-2; unclear D gene. Trimming shortened V by 5 bases and J by 4 bases, and 11 bases separated the two germline ends. The V gene's germline CDR1 is SGHVS and CDR2 FQNEAQ. The CDR3 spans 14 residues. The CDR3 loop is CASSLIASTGELFF. CDR3 sequence (DNA): TGTGCCAGCAGCCTAATAGCCTCCACCGGGGAGCTGTTTTTT. The variable domain in full, completed from reference TRBV7-8 and TRBJ2-2, reads GAGVSQSPRYKVAKRGQDVALRCDPISGHVSLFWYQQALGQGPEFLTYFQNEAQLDKSGLPSDRFFAERPEGSVSTLKIQRTQQEDSAVYLCASSLIASTGELFFGEGSRLTVL.

The V gene is TRBV4-1, the J gene TRBJ2-2, with 8 bases fitting TRBD1. CDR3 length equals 13 residues. Per the germline V gene, CDR1 is MGHRA and CDR2 is YSYEKL. With 8 bases clipped from V and 8 bases from J, the junction kept 7 bases outside the gene matches. In DNA form, the CDR3 reads TGCGCCAGCGCCCGGACAGGGCTAGGGGAGCTGTTTTTT. This codes for CASARTGLGELFF.

The chain has TRBV6-1 and TRBJ1-2; 10 bases fit TRBD1. This CDR3 contains 14 residues. Germline V gene sequence: CDR1 MNHNS, CDR2 SASEGT. Trimming cost V 8 bases and J 6 bases; bases outside gene matches: 9. The CDR3 DNA is TGTGCCAGCGTCCTTGACAGGGGGCGGGATGGCTACACCTTC. Translated, it gives CASVLDRGRDGYTF.

This clonotype was observed a handful of times. The rearrangement links TRBV28 to TRBJ1-5, with D possibly being TRBD1 (5 bases). CDR1 and CDR2 (germline): MDHEN, SYDVKM. The CDR3 loop spans 14 amino acids. Trimming left V 3 bases short and J 5 bases short, with 11 bases between. CDR3 sequence reads: CASSLARGDQPQHF. The CDR3 DNA sequence: TGTGCCAGCAGTTTGGCAAGGGGAGATCAGCCCCAGCATTTT. The complete variable domain, with remaining parts taken from reference TRBV28 and TRBJ1-5, reads DVKVTQSSRYLVKRTGEKVFLECVQDMDHENMFWYRQDPGLGLRLIYFSYDVKMKEKGDIPEGYSVSREKKERFSLILESASTNQTSMYLCASSLARGDQPQHFGDGTRLSIL.

This clonotype was counted between two and nine times. Here the CDR3 DNA reads TGTGCCACCACCGTAGACGGGGAGACCCAGTACTTC. This translates into CATTVDGETQYF. V gene TRBV10-3 combines with J gene TRBJ2-5; D is unclear. The CDR3 has 12 amino acids. V lost 10 bases to trimming and J lost 5 bases, with 14 bases between them. Germline V gene data show CDR1 as ENHRY and CDR2 as SYGVKD.

This clonotype came up once. J is TRBJ1-1 and V is TRBV6-2 or TRBV6-3, with 8 bases lining up with TRBD1. CDR3 length: 16 amino acids. CDR1 and CDR2 from the germline V gene are MNHEY and SVGEGT. The V and J ends lost 6 bases and 1 base, in that order; junction bases with no gene match: 10. The CDR3 protein is CASSPLGQAPNTEAFF. As DNA, the CDR3 is TGTGCCAGCAGCCCCTTGGGACAGGCCCCGAACACTGAAGCTTTCTTT.

The V gene is TRBV29-1, the J gene TRBJ2-2, with no clear D. Germline assignment: CDR1 SQVTM and CDR2 ANQGSEA. Trimming pared 4 bases from V and 4 bases from J, leaving 10 bases between. The CDR3 length is 13 residues. The CDR3 reads CSVGVMGTGELFF. As DNA, the CDR3 is TGCAGCGTTGGGGTGATGGGCACCGGGGAGCTGTTTTTT.

There are a few counts of this clonotype. V gene TRBV12-3 or TRBV12-4 combines with J gene TRBJ1-3; 9 nucleotides agree with TRBD1. CDR3 length: 17 amino acids. The junction had 8 bases not matched to a gene; V was cut back by 4 bases and J by 1 base. This CDR3 reads CASSSVPGQGSGNTIYF. The CDR3 DNA reads as TGTGCCAGCAGTTCCGTCCCGGGACAGGGATCTGGAAACACCATATATTTT.

The chain recombines TRBV9 with TRBJ1-1; no firm D call. The CDR3 runs 13 residues. V was clipped by 0 bases and J by 2 bases, with 5 bases between them. Germline V gene lookup returns CDR1 SGDLS and CDR2 YYNGEE. DNA for the CDR3: TGTGCCAGCAGCGTAGACCTAAACACTGAAGCTTTCTTT. Its protein product is CASSVDLNTEAFF.

This clonotype was counted only a few times. The chain links TRBV30 to TRBJ1-1; TRBD1 agrees at 8 bases. Unmatched junction bases numbered 3, after V lost 5 bases and J lost 7 bases. In germline, CDR1 is GTSNPN, CDR2 SVGIG (reference sequence). This CDR3 is built from 11 residues. The CDR3 spells CAWAGQVEAFF. The CDR3 nucleotides read TGTGCCTGGGCGGGACAGGTTGAAGCTTTCTTT.

V and J are TRBV5-1 and TRBJ1-6, with no clear D. V was trimmed by 0 bases and J by 2 bases, leaving 12 bases between them. CDR1 is SGHRS and CDR2 is YFSETQ in the germline V gene. This CDR3 has 17 residues. The CDR3 nucleotides are TGCGCCAGCAGCTTGGTCGACCGGAGGGCCTATAATTCACCCCTCCACTTT. The encoded protein is CASSLVDRRAYNSPLHF.